This T cell receptor beta chain was recovered during a study of Ad26.COV2.S vaccination and SARS-CoV-2 variants (dated by TCRdb to about 2021). In the study overall: Donors in the vaccine arm were drawn from COV1001, a multicentre, randomized, double-blind, placebo-controlled phase I-IIa trial testing Ad26.COV2.S in healthy adults. Ad26.COV2.S was administered intramuscularly at a dose of 5x10^10 or 1x10^11 viral particles, either as one shot or as two shots given 56 days apart. The specificity and breadth of SARS-CoV-2-reactive T cell receptors after Ad26.COV2.S vaccination were assessed by TCRbeta repertoire sequencing. The TCR-sequenced set comprised about 30 samples: approximately 19 Ad26.COV2.S vaccine recipients, 5 placebo recipients and 8 SARS-CoV-2 convalescent individuals. Trial participants were randomized into five groups of five, in which low-dose or high-dose Ad26.COV2.S was given once or twice, or placebo was given on both occasions. Throughout the experiments and outcome assessment, investigators stayed blinded to trial group allocation.

The immunoSEQ Assay was used to sequence TCRbeta CDR3 regions. After extraction, genomic DNA underwent amplification by bias-controlled multiplex PCR, followed by high-throughput sequencing. In the original analysis: To quantify the absolute abundance of every unique TCRbeta CDR3 region, sequences were collapsed and filtered. Usable DNA was measured by amplifying reference genes present in all nucleated cells, and TCRbeta template counts were normalized to that usable DNA to estimate T cell fraction. Repertoire TCRs were annotated as SARS-CoV-2-specific when V gene, CDR3 amino acid sequence and J gene were exactly matched to a known reactive TCR set. The reference SARS-CoV-2 TCR set was obtained from MIRA and was filtered for enrichment in COVID-19-positive ImmuneCODE repertoires, whereby public or cross-reactive TCRs were removed. Drawing on the MIRA antigens, annotated TCRs were analysed further at the level of specific ORF or position within ORF. Breadth was defined as annotated unique rearrangements over total unique productive rearrangements; depth was the summed frequency of those rearrangements. TCR breadth was compared between groups using two-sided Wilcoxon rank-sum tests. As stored in TCRdb, this immuneACCESS dataset retains in-frame rearrangements with V and J assigned. A fraction of the clones does not appear; measured against another copy, unresolved V genes explain less than half of the discrepancy, and the remainder lacks a known reason. The D gene and trimming were derived from the DNA, and the V and J assignments and clone size from that table. The sample data list about 400,000 clones, and around nine tenths of these were observed just once. The ten largest make up under 2% of the sample.

According to the study, the label for this sample's treatment or condition signals: over 15 received Ad26.COV2.S at low or high dose, single or two shots; about 5 received placebo; per-sample allocation not given. For vaccine and placebo recipients, the sequenced repertoires came from samples collected on day 63 after the first injection. Cohort 1b enrolled 20 to 30 adults aged 18-55 years at a single site in Boston, USA, between 29 July and 7 August 2020. Ad26.COV2.S was a replication-incompetent adenovirus type 26 vector expressing a prefusion-stabilized SARS-CoV-2 spike protein from the original Wuhan strain. In regard to this clone: Its binding antigen is unknown. There are no base qualities to consult, and no much larger clone falls within one base.

Paper-wide results and their limitations: It was noted by the authors that total T cell responses may have been underestimated by the TCR breadth and depth analyses. Compared with placebo recipients, Ad26.COV2.S recipients showed higher spike-specific TCR breadth (P = 0.0014). The study lacked the statistical power to compare responses across vaccine doses or regimens. Vaccine and placebo recipients had similar non-spike TCR breadth, a finding consistent with the vaccine containing only spike. After vaccination, substantial breadth of spike-specific CD8+ and CD4+ T cell responses was reported.

At the junction V is shortened by 1 base and J by 6 bases, with 10 bases in between. Based on the germline V gene, the CDR1 and CDR2 sequences are SGHNT and YENEEA. The CDR3, cysteine through phenylalanine, is 13 amino acids long. Only the CDR3 DNA is retained, 39 bases long and in frame from the first base. The sequence came from a person between 18 and 59 years old who received the Ad26.COV2.S COVID-19 vaccine or a placebo. Recombination joined TRBV11-3 with TRBJ2-7; the D gene is unclear. The source material was peripheral blood, sampled in a trial of Ad26.COV2.S vaccine versus placebo. The CDR3: CASSLGELGEQYF. The sequence in DNA is TGTGCCAGCAGCTTAGGGGAACTTGGCGAGCAGTACTTC.